The 10 T cell receptor beta chains listed next were all sequenced from one sample in a study of T cells in Graves' hyperthyroidism and ophthalmopathy. TCR beta CDR3 regions were amplified from RNA. Primed by the HTBI set, a first-round RT-PCR was run on the TCR CDR3. TCRdb called the multiplex PCR reads again in MiXCR, with one record for every CDR3 protein. Found here are 200,000 to 250,000 distinct CDR3 sequences, approximately 16% of them singletons; the top ten hold more than 25%. The sequenced material came from blood. The receptors shown here come from a woman aged 18-35 years with Graves' ophthalmopathy.

This clonotype was found many times. The V call is TRBV20-1, the J call TRBJ2-1, with D possibly TRBD1 on 5 matching bases. The CDR3 runs 15 residues. The germline V gene has CDR1 DFQATT and CDR2 SNEGSKA (reference sequence). Trimming took 6 bases from V and 7 from J, leaving 22 bases between them. For the CDR3, the DNA is TGCAGTGCAAAGGCCCCATGGGCAGGGTGGAATGAGCAGTTCTTC. This encodes CSAKAPWAGWNEQFF.

This clonotype was observed many times. The gene calls are TRBV28 and TRBJ2-7; the match to TRBD2 covers 11 bases. The CDR3 runs to 15 residues. Germline V CDR1 and CDR2: MDHEN, SYDVKM. Trimming took 6 bases from V and 2 from J; bases not matched to a gene: 6. CDR3 in amino acids: CASSTGTSGTYEQYF. The CDR3 DNA follows: TGTGCCAGCAGCACCGGGACTAGCGGAACCTACGAGCAGTACTTC.

This clonotype came up many times. V and J are TRBV15 and TRBJ2-3; weak D call: TRBD1 (6 bases). V gave up 8 bases and J gave up 5 bases, with 14 bases separating them. Germline V lookup: CDR1 LNHNV, CDR2 YYDKDF (reference sequence). The length of the CDR3 is 13 residues. CDR3 coding DNA: TGTGCCACCGGGACACGGTCCAGAGATACGCAGTATTTT. Encoded protein: CATGTRSRDTQYF.

This clonotype was seen at least ten times. The chain is built from TRBV2 and TRBJ2-7, with unresolved D. Trimming shortened V by 4 bases and J by 7 bases, and 14 bases separated the two germline ends. The CDR3 is 13 residues long. Germline V gene lookup returns CDR1 SNHLY and CDR2 FYNNEI. The CDR3 protein is CASSGLRALEQYF. The CDR3 nucleotides read TGTGCCAGCAGTGGACTTCGAGCTCTGGAGCAGTACTTC.

This clonotype was detected ten times or more. The gene calls are TRBV6-2 or TRBV6-3 and TRBJ1-1, with D possibly matching TRBD1 (6 bases). The germline gives CDR1 MNHEY, CDR2 SVGEGT. Trimming pared 0 bases from V and 0 bases from J, leaving 11 bases between. This CDR3 has 16 residues. The CDR3 DNA follows: TGTGCCAGCAGTTACTCGGGGGCGAATATGAACACTGAAGCTTTCTTT. Its protein is CASSYSGANMNTEAFF.

This clonotype was observed many times. The genes are TRBV20-1 and TRBJ2-7; D gene uncertain. Germline-derived CDR1 and CDR2 are DFQATT and SNEGSKA (reference sequence). The CDR3 is made up of 13 amino acids. With 3 bases removed from V and 2 bases from J, the gap between germline ends came to 11 bases. The CDR3 is CSASGRLPYEQYF. CDR3 DNA sequence: TGCAGTGCTAGTGGGCGGTTACCCTACGAGCAGTACTTC.

This clonotype appeared many times. The chain couples TRBV2 to TRBJ2-1; D is unresolved. V was clipped by 4 bases and J by 6 bases, with 4 bases between them. CDR3 length: 11 amino acids. In germline, CDR1 is SNHLY, CDR2 FYNNEI. This CDR3 is CASSGLNEQFF. The CDR3 coding sequence is TGTGCCAGCAGTGGGCTCAATGAGCAGTTCTTC.

This clonotype has at least ten counts. This chain joins TRBV27 and TRBJ1-1; TRBD1 matches at 7 bases. CDR1 MNHEY and CDR2 SMNVEV come from the germline V gene (reference sequence). The CDR3 runs 14 residues. Unmatched junction bases numbered 6, after V lost 7 bases and J lost 1 base. The CDR3 nucleotides read TGTGCCAGCACCCAGACAGGGACGAACACTGAAGCTTTCTTT. Its protein is CASTQTGTNTEAFF.

This clonotype was seen many times. The chain recombines TRBV6-6 with TRBJ1-4; D is unclear. The germline gives CDR1 MNHNY, CDR2 SVGAGI (reference sequence). The CDR3 is 16 amino acids. V lost 0 bases to trimming and J lost 0 bases, with 8 bases between them. The DNA of the CDR3 is TGTGCCAGCAGTTACTCGATAACAGCAACTAATGAAAAACTGTTTTTT. Its protein product is CASSYSITATNEKLFF.

Many counts were recorded for this clonotype. This sequence joins TRBV20-1 and TRBJ2-7, with 9 bases that match TRBD1. The CDR3 has 16 amino acids. With 1 base clipped from V and 9 bases from J, the junction kept 16 bases outside the gene matches. The V gene's germline CDR1 is DFQATT and CDR2 SNEGSKA (reference sequence). The CDR3 sequence: CSARAPTGQGHGGQYF. CDR3 bases: TGCAGTGCTAGAGCCCCGACGGGACAGGGACACGGTGGGCAGTACTTC.